Listed below are T cell receptor beta chains from one sample, sequenced in a study of blood T cell repertoires in COVID-19. Profiled with immunoSEQ multiplex PCR; TCRdb holds only in-frame clones, not every one. The data contain about 270,000 clones, over 75% of them singletons. Sequenced sample: PBMCs or T cells enriched from blood (not recorded which). These receptors were collected from a woman aged 18-29 years who had recovered from COVID-19. The CDR3 runs from the conserved cysteine through the conserved F or W. The D gene is left open where the match is weak. Part of the rows lack a size; the others show once, few, many or a class for expanded clones.

abundance	j_gene	d_gene	len	v_gene	CDR3nt	CDR3aa
-	TRBJ1-4	-	14	TRBV9	TGTGCCAGCAGCGTAGGGCAGACTAATGAAAAACTGTTTTTT	CASSVGQTNEKLFF
few	TRBJ1-1	-	12	TRBV4-1	TGCGCCAGCAGCCTCCCCACAGGGTTAGCTTTCTTT	CASSLPTGLAFF
-	TRBJ2-3	-	14	TRBV7-9	TGTGCCAGCAGCAGCAAGTCGAGGACAGATACGCAGTATTTT	CASSSKSRTDTQYF
-	TRBJ1-6	TRBD1	14	TRBV19	TGTGCCAGTAGACCAACAGGGGGCGACTCACCCCTCCACTTT	CASRPTGGDSPLHF
-	TRBJ1-1	TRBD1	14	TRBV10-1	TGCGCCAGCAGTGAGTCTGGACAGGGTAAGGCGGCTTTCTTT	CASSESGQGKAAFF
once	TRBJ1-2	-	11	TRBV3-1/TRBV3-2	TGTGCCAGCAGCCTGGGCTCGGGCTACACCTTC	CASSLGSGYTF
-	TRBJ1-1	TRBD1	14	TRBV5-4	TGTGCCAGCAGTTCCCGGACAGGGAGTACTGAAGCTTTCTTT	CASSSRTGSTEAFF
-	TRBJ1-6	-	15	TRBV5-1	TGCGCCAGCAGCTTGGTAGTAGGGGCAAATTCACCCCTCCACTTT	CASSLVVGANSPLHF
-	TRBJ1-2	-	16	TRBV15	TGTGCCACCAGCAGAGACAGGGGCTCCTCTAACTATGGCTACACCTTC	CATSRDRGSSNYGYTF
once	TRBJ2-5	TRBD1	14	TRBV7-9	TGTGCCAGCAGCCCAGGACAGGGTGGAGAGACCCAGTACTTC	CASSPGQGGETQYF
-	TRBJ1-6	-	13	TRBV7-9	TGTGCCAGCAGCTTAGTTGACAGAACACCCCTCCACTTT	CASSLVDRTPLHF
-	TRBJ2-7	TRBD1	15	TRBV6-5	TGTGCCAGCAGTTACTTATTGGACAGGGGGCGTAAGCAGTACTTC	CASSYLLDRGRKQYF
-	TRBJ1-1	-	14	TRBV7-8	TGTGCCAGCAGCTTAGCCCAGTTGAACACTGAAGCTTTCTTT	CASSLAQLNTEAFF
few	TRBJ2-7	TRBD1	15	TRBV5-6	TGTGCCAGCAGCGATGACGGGACAGGGACCTACGAGCAGTACTTC	CASSDDGTGTYEQYF